A single T cell receptor beta chain is shown here with its context. This sample is part of a study of T cell repertoires in cytomegalovirus infection. MiXCR was run by TCRdb on the reads, yielding one entry per CDR3 protein. The table records roughly 630,000 distinct CDR3 sequences, around 24% of them present only once. The receptor's source is a human donor in good health (CMV status not recorded). Some clones in this sample may be carry-over from other donors' samples. The sequenced material came from CD8+ T cells from PBMCs.

The CDR3 DNA reads as TGTGCCAGCAGTTCTGCCCCCGAGACCCAGTACTTC. Encoded protein: CASSSAPETQYF. This chain uses TRBV6-2 or TRBV6-3 with TRBJ2-5; no definite D call. The CDR3 runs to 12 residues. With 4 bases removed from V and 5 bases from J, the gap between germline ends came to 8 bases. Looked up from germline, CDR1 is MNHEY and CDR2 is SVGEGT.